The 29 T cell receptor beta chains below were found in one sample sequenced in a study of blood T cell repertoires in COVID-19. Data came from immunoSEQ multiplex PCR; TCRdb stores just in-frame clones and leaves some out. Among 150,000 to 200,000 clones listed, approximately 80% were seen once. Material: peripheral blood. The receptor source for this set is a man in his fifties or sixties with acute or convalescent COVID-19.

In this sample, this clone turned up a few times. The rearrangement joins TRBV12-3 or TRBV12-4 to TRBJ2-1; 8 bases are a match to TRBD2. After removal of 4 bases from V and 6 bases from J, the junction contained 2 bases not matched to a gene. There are 13 residues in the CDR3. CDR3 sequence reads: CASSSGGGNEQFF. CDR3 DNA sequence: TGTGCCAGCAGTTCCGGGGGGGGCAATGAGCAGTTCTTC.

This chain joins TRBV4-1 and TRBJ1-2; a possible D gene is TRBD1 (6 bases). The germline gives CDR1 MGHRA, CDR2 YSYEKL. Trimming shortened V by 4 bases and J by 6 bases, and 15 bases separated the two germline ends. The CDR3 sequence is 14 residues long. The CDR3 bases are TGCGCCAGCAGCCGTAATACAGGGCACCATGGCTACACCTTC. Its translation: CASSRNTGHHGYTF.

This clone was counted between two and nine times. V gene TRBV5-5 combines with J gene TRBJ1-2, with 7 bases fitting TRBD1. Per germline, CDR1 SGHKS and CDR2 YYEKEE (reference sequence). This CDR3 comprises 15 residues. Trimming cost V 4 bases and J 4 bases; bases outside gene matches: 10. As DNA, the CDR3 is TGTGCCAGCAGCCGACAGGGTACCTCGACCTATGGCTACACCTTC. Translating it yields CASSRQGTSTYGYTF.

This chain's CDR3 is CASSFLHGTPNYNEQFF. CDR3 coding DNA: TGTGCCAGCAGCTTTTTACACGGGACTCCTAACTACAATGAGCAGTTCTTC. This chain joins TRBV7-3 and TRBJ2-1; D is perhaps TRBD2 (6 bases). CDR3 length: 17 amino acids. Germline V gene sequence: CDR1 SGHTA, CDR2 FQGTGA. With 3 bases removed from V and 3 bases from J, the gap between germline ends came to 18 bases.

J is TRBJ1-5 and V is TRBV19; D is ambiguous. This CDR3 contains 14 residues. From germline, CDR1 is LNHDA and CDR2 SQIVND (reference sequence). Trimming removed 5 bases at V and 5 bases at J, with 13 bases between. The CDR3 DNA reads TGTGCCAGTAGTCCGAGAGGAGGCTATCAGCCCCAGCATTTT. Translated: CASSPRGGYQPQHF.

V gene TRBV4-3 combines with J gene TRBJ1-1; weak D call: TRBD1 (5 bases). The length of the CDR3 is 16 residues. With 1 base removed from V and 0 bases from J, the gap between germline ends came to 12 bases. The germline V gene encodes CDR1 LGHNA and CDR2 YSLEER. The CDR3 DNA reads as TGCGCCAGCAGCCAAGGGACACTTTTCATGAACACTGAAGCTTTCTTT. It encodes CASSQGTLFMNTEAFF.

This chain connects TRBV7-3 to TRBJ2-3; 10 bases are shared with TRBD2. This CDR3 has 15 amino acids. V lost 5 bases to trimming and J lost 6 bases; unmatched junction nucleotides: 8. In germline, CDR1 is SGHTA, CDR2 FQGTGA. The CDR3 region has the DNA TGTGCCAGCAGCCCAACAGCGGGGGGGCTTGATACGCAGTATTTT. Translation: CASSPTAGGLDTQYF. Full variable domain (outside the CDR3, taken from reference TRBV7-3 and TRBJ2-3): GAGVSQTPSNKVTEKGKYVELRCDPISGHTALYWYRQSLGQGPEFLIYFQGTGAADDSGLPNDRFFAVRPEGSVSTLKIQRTERGDSAVYLCASSPTAGGLDTQYFGPGTRLTVL.

The chain couples TRBV7-2 to TRBJ2-7; TRBD2 matches 11 bases. CDR3 length: 17 amino acids. CDR1 and CDR2 (germline): SGHTA, FQGNSA. The junction had 6 bases not matched to a gene; V was cut back by 2 bases and J by 0 bases. As DNA, the CDR3 is TGTGCCAGCAGCTTAAAACTAGCGGGGGCCTTCTCCTACGAGCAGTACTTC. Amino acid sequence: CASSLKLAGAFSYEQYF.

In this sample, this clone turned up once. This chain links TRBV10-2 with TRBJ2-3; 9 nucleotides match TRBD2. The CDR3 spans 15 residues. The V gene's germline CDR1 is WSHSY and CDR2 SAAADI. With V trimmed by 7 bases and J by 4 bases, 9 bases remained unmatched. CDR3 amino acids: CASTPRRGGADTQYF. The CDR3 nucleotides read TGCGCCAGCACCCCTCGTCGCGGGGGGGCAGATACGCAGTATTTT.

The V call is TRBV7-7, the J call TRBJ1-1; TRBD1 matches 12 bases. V trimming: 0 bases; J trimming: 1 base; junction bases outside the gene matches: 18. Germline V gene lookup returns CDR1 SSHAT and CDR2 FNYEAQ (reference sequence). The CDR3 totals 22 residues. CDR3 residues: CASSLAATGTGGTCGKNTEAFF. The CDR3 DNA follows: TGTGCCAGCAGCTTAGCGGCGACCGGGACAGGGGGCACTTGCGGGAAGAACACTGAAGCTTTCTTT.

The chain combines TRBV15 with TRBJ2-3, with 12 bases aligning to TRBD2. This CDR3 spans 17 amino acids. The V gene end was trimmed by 1 base and the J gene end by 3 bases; junction bases not matched to a gene: 5. Looked up from germline, CDR1 is LNHNV and CDR2 is YYDKDF (reference sequence). The CDR3 DNA reads TGTGCCACCAGCAGAGGACTAGCGGGAGTCCTTACAGATACGCAGTATTTT. Translation: CATSRGLAGVLTDTQYF.

On this clone itself: This specimen includes other DNA sequences encoding the same CDR3. The gene calls are TRBV12-5 and TRBJ1-3, with D unresolved. Trimming pared 3 bases from V and 0 bases from J, leaving 6 bases between. This CDR3 spans 14 amino acids. CDR1 and CDR2 (germline): LGHNT, FRNRAP. CDR3 sequence (DNA): TGTGCTAGTGGTTTAGGGAGCTCTGGAAACACCATATATTTT. This translates into CASGLGSSGNTIYF.

V is TRBV28 and J is TRBJ2-7; 7 bases line up with TRBD1. Germline-derived CDR1 and CDR2 are MDHEN and SYDVKM. V lost 5 bases to trimming and J lost 2 bases; unmatched junction nucleotides: 3. CDR3 length: 13 amino acids. CDR3 sequence (DNA): TGTGCCAGCAGTGAGCAGGGGGCCTACGAGCAGTACTTC. It is translated as CASSEQGAYEQYF.

This chain links TRBV10-3 with TRBJ2-7; D is unclear. This CDR3 comprises 15 residues. The germline V gene has CDR1 ENHRY and CDR2 SYGVKD. Trimming pared 6 bases from V and 0 bases from J, leaving 15 bases between. The DNA of the CDR3 is TGTGCCATCAGGTCCGCGGTACCCGGCTCCTACGAGCAGTACTTC. Amino acid sequence: CAIRSAVPGSYEQYF.

The chain couples TRBV4-1 to TRBJ2-1; D is unresolved. The CDR3 extends over 12 amino acids. Germline V gene data show CDR1 as MGHRA and CDR2 as YSYEKL. V was clipped by 4 bases and J by 6 bases, with 7 bases between them. CDR3 DNA sequence: TGCGCCAGCAGCCCTCTAGGCAATGAGCAGTTCTTC. Its translation is CASSPLGNEQFF.

The chain employs TRBV7-9 and TRBJ2-1; 11 positions match TRBD2. Germline trimming cut 2 bases from V and 6 bases from J; bases unmatched to any gene: 12. From germline, CDR1 is SEHNR and CDR2 FQNEAQ (reference sequence). The CDR3 covers 18 residues. This CDR3 is CASSLRASGRYFGNEQFF. In DNA form, the CDR3 reads TGTGCCAGCAGCTTAAGGGCTAGCGGGAGGTATTTTGGCAATGAGCAGTTCTTC.

This clone has only one observation. The gene calls are TRBV3-1 (or the pseudogene TRBV3-2) and TRBJ2-7; TRBD2 agrees at 7 bases. With 0 bases clipped from V and 0 bases from J, the junction kept 2 bases outside the gene matches. This CDR3 contains 15 residues. CDR1 LGHDT and CDR2 YNNKEL come from the germline V gene (reference sequence). CDR3 in DNA: TGTGCCAGCAGCCAAGAAGCGGGGACCTCCTACGAGCAGTACTTC. It encodes CASSQEAGTSYEQYF.

V gene TRBV27 combines with J gene TRBJ1-1; TRBD1 is a possible D gene (5 bases). The CDR3 consists of 15 residues. In germline, CDR1 is MNHEY, CDR2 SMNVEV (reference sequence). V lost 6 bases, J lost 6 bases, and 20 bases lay in between. Here the CDR3 reads CASRIHNPGGPEAFF. Here the CDR3 DNA reads TGTGCCAGCAGAATACACAACCCGGGGGGTCCTGAAGCTTTCTTT.

This rearrangement joins TRBV12-3 or TRBV12-4 to TRBJ1-2; TRBD1 agrees at 9 bases. The CDR3 sequence is 13 residues long. J gave up 7 bases and V 6 bases, and 6 bases lay outside the gene matches. The DNA of the CDR3 is TGTGCCAGCAGCGGGACAGGGAGTGGTGGCTACACCTTC. Translation gives CASSGTGSGGYTF.

The rearrangement joins TRBV2 to TRBJ2-1; 7 bases are shared with TRBD2. CDR1 is SNHLY, CDR2 FYNNEI, per germline. The V and J ends lost 2 bases and 0 bases, in that order; junction bases with no gene match: 4. This CDR3 is 16 amino acids long. The CDR3 coding sequence is TGTGCCAGCAGTGAACGGCGGGGGAGCTCCTACAATGAGCAGTTCTTC. Protein sequence: CASSERRGSSYNEQFF.

The sample holds one count of this clone. This sequence joins TRBV6-1 and TRBJ1-1, with D maybe TRBD1 (6 bases). CDR3 length equals 15 residues. Germline CDR1 is MNHNS and CDR2 is SASEGT. The V and J ends lost 3 bases and 4 bases respectively, with 15 bases between them. The CDR3 region has the DNA TGTGCCAGCAGTGATGGCAGGGGTTATCTCACTGAAGCTTTCTTT. It is translated as CASSDGRGYLTEAFF.

This chain joins TRBV27 and TRBJ2-1; possible D gene TRBD2, 7 bases. The V gene lost 6 bases and the J gene lost 7 bases, with 22 bases spanning the gap. Germline V gene lookup returns CDR1 MNHEY and CDR2 SMNVEV (reference sequence). This CDR3 is built from 16 residues. In DNA, the CDR3 is TGTGCCAGCAGCAATGGGGGGGCTTTACGGATGAATGAGCAGTTCTTC. It specifies CASSNGGALRMNEQFF.

The chain carries TRBV5-1 and TRBJ2-5; 10 bases line up with TRBD1. Losses at the gene ends were 3 bases for V and 4 bases for J; bases not matched to a gene: 6. Germline CDR1 and CDR2: SGHRS and YFSETQ. The CDR3 spans 15 residues. Here the CDR3 reads CASSSGTGVRETQYF. CDR3 DNA: TGCGCCAGCAGCTCCGGGACAGGGGTTCGAGAGACCCAGTACTTC.

On this clone: The sample has other DNA sequences that encode this CDR3 too. The chain combines TRBV13 with TRBJ2-7, with a tentative D call TRBD1 (5 bases). The germline CDR1 and CDR2 sequences are PRHDT and FYEKMQ (reference sequence). CDR3 length equals 14 residues. Trimming removed 2 bases at V and 2 bases at J, with 10 bases between. The CDR3 DNA follows: TGTGCCAGCAGCTTATCAGGGTCGCCCTACGAGCAGTACTTC. It encodes CASSLSGSPYEQYF.

This sequence joins TRBV5-8 and TRBJ2-5; 7 bases align to TRBD2. Per germline, CDR1 SGHTS and CDR2 YDEGEE. The CDR3 runs to 11 residues. The V gene end was trimmed by 2 bases and the J gene end by 9 bases; junction bases not matched to a gene: 1. The CDR3 sequence: CASSFGGSQYF. The CDR3 nucleotides are TGTGCCAGCAGCTTCGGGGGGTCCCAGTACTTC.

V gene TRBV2 combines with J gene TRBJ1-2; D gene ambiguous. V lost 3 bases and J lost 5, with 10 bases in between. From germline, CDR1 is SNHLY and CDR2 FYNNEI. The CDR3 length is 13 residues. The CDR3 DNA reads as TGTGCCAGCAGTGAGAGTCGGGGTTATGGCTACACCTTC. Translated: CASSESRGYGYTF.

This chain links TRBV27 with TRBJ1-4; tentative D call: TRBD1 (6 bases). This CDR3 is built from 12 residues. Trimming cost V 4 bases and J 7 bases, with 7 bases left between them. Per the germline V gene, CDR1 is MNHEY and CDR2 is SMNVEV (reference sequence). CDR3 amino acids: CASSSRGEKLFF. The CDR3 bases are TGTGCCAGCAGTTCCAGGGGTGAAAAACTGTTTTTT.

The chain has TRBV4-1 and TRBJ1-1; weak D call: TRBD1 (5 bases). V was shortened by 2 bases and J by 3 bases, with 16 bases between the two germline ends. CDR1 and CDR2 (germline): MGHRA, YSYEKL. This CDR3 contains 16 residues. The CDR3 DNA sequence: TGCGCCAGCAGCCAACAGGGCACCTGGACGGACACTGAAGCTTTCTTT. Translating it yields CASSQQGTWTDTEAFF.

This chain links TRBV9 with TRBJ2-1; 8 nucleotides align to TRBD2. Germline V gene data show CDR1 as SGDLS and CDR2 as YYNGEE. The junction had 11 bases not matched to a gene; V was cut back by 2 bases and J by 7 bases. There are 16 residues in the CDR3. CDR3 sequence: CASSVMASGGVNEQFF. The CDR3 DNA reads as TGTGCCAGCAGCGTTATGGCCAGCGGGGGAGTGAATGAGCAGTTCTTC.